This T cell receptor beta chain was sequenced for a study of monozygotic twins with inflammatory bowel disease (dated by TCRdb to between 2018 and 2021). General notes on the study: The full study comprised some 30 monozygotic twin pairs: nine German pairs (four IBD-concordant, five IBD-discordant) and 19 IBD-discordant Danish pairs. The search for disease-associated traits relied mainly on comparing, within discordant pairs, IBD patients with their genetically identical healthy co-twins. Each individual had, on average, about 151 000 unique TCRalpha sequences and 181 000 unique TCRbeta sequences available for analysis. Overall results and qualifications from the work: Distinction between different T cell subtypes could not be achieved in the analysis. Because patients were on differing immunosuppressive treatments, the repertoires may have picked up extra background noise and inter-individual variability. Fewer clonotypes were shared with other individuals by IBD patients than by healthy twins, most markedly in patients showing signs of disease activity. The results gave no support for a single strong signal or clonotype linked to IBD. TCRbeta repertoire diversity, by inverse Simpson index, was decreased in IBD patients compared with their healthy co-twins. Repertoire similarity did not differ between concordant and discordant twins, possibly due to limited statistical power.

According to the germline V gene, CDR1 reads ENHRY and CDR2 reads SYGVKD. Including cysteine and phenylalanine, the CDR3 has 16 amino acids. No DNA is given. From each donor, an approximately 2.5 ml peripheral blood sample was collected into PAXgene tubes and kept at -80 degrees C. Total RNA was isolated from whole blood with the PAXgene blood miRNA kit on an automated QIAcube, without T cell sorting. Peripheral blood from monozygotic twin pairs, either concordant or discordant for inflammatory bowel disease, underwent deep TCRalpha and TCRbeta repertoire profiling that used unique molecular barcoding. Smoking habits were recorded for all twin pairs, with individuals classified as current, former or never smokers. In the case of this clonotype: The target of this receptor is not known.

The library came from 5' RACE. Each TCR library was prepared from around 3,400 ng of total RNA. For each sample, cDNA was synthesized in eight separate reactions using SMARTScribe reverse transcriptase. Unique molecular identifiers containing a 6-nucleotide sample barcode were introduced through template switching during cDNA synthesis. Two nested PCRs of about 15 and 9 cycles amplified the TCRalpha and TCRbeta cDNA, and bead purification followed each PCR. Before amplification, the cDNA was treated with uracil DNA-glycosylase and purified using the QIAquick PCR purification kit. The second PCR added Illumina TruSeq-compatible adapters along with sample-specific barcodes. TapeStation and Qubit were used to check library quality and concentration, and 5 to 5.5 ng of each library was pooled. The pooled libraries were sequenced with 2 x 100 bp reads and custom sequencing primers on an Illumina HiSeq2500 single-index Rapid Run. The study's own analysis went as follows. MiGEC version 1.2.6 was used for UMI-based consensus assembly, which corrected PCR and sequencing errors. V(D)J alignment, clonotype assembly and CDR3 extraction were performed with MiXCR version 2.1.1. Gene usage, clonotype sharing and MAIT/NKT TCR abundance were normalised by analysing the top 1000, 10 000 and 20 000 clonotypes per sample. Diversity was computed as the inverse Simpson index with the vegan R package after downsampling to 27 000 UMIs. Paired Mann-Whitney U tests on discordant twin pairs were used, with Benjamini-Hochberg multiple-testing correction. Each entry corresponds to one CDR3 protein sequence from reads that TCRdb reprocessed, and DNA is not given. The V and J calls were not made by the authors but by TCRdb's processing. The sample table gives fewer than 550,000 distinct CDR3 sequences. The biggest ten clones account for about 2.3% of the sample.

This clonotype was obtained from a human donor with ulcerative colitis or Crohn's disease, or a healthy co-twin of an affected twin (not recorded which). The chain employs TRBV10-3 and TRBJ1-2; checking the TCRdb D call of TRBD1 is not possible without DNA. The specimen sequenced was blood. The encoded CDR3 is CAIKDPGQGADYGYTF.